Each of the 8 T cell receptor beta chains below was sequenced from the same sample in a study of glioma-infiltrating T cells after dendritic cell vaccination. Assay used: immunoSEQ multiplex PCR; TCRdb lists only in-frame clones, some missing. The table shows under 130,000 clones, with roughly 90% occurring only once. As for time point: after dendritic cell vaccination, including at tumor progression/relapse. Sequences were derived from blood, sampled after dendritic cell vaccination. Every receptor here comes from a human donor with glioblastoma.

The chain couples TRBV2 to TRBJ2-7; the D is unclear. CDR1 is SNHLY, CDR2 FYNNEI, per germline. The CDR3 length is 13 residues. Trimming took 2 bases from V and 5 from J, leaving 10 bases between them. This chain's CDR3 is CASSELELDEQYF. The CDR3 coding sequence is TGTGCCAGCAGTGAATTGGAGTTGGACGAGCAGTACTTC.

The V call is TRBV10-2, the J call TRBJ1-6, with TRBD1 identical over 7 bases. V lost 0 bases to trimming and J lost 9 bases; unmatched junction nucleotides: 8. The CDR3 runs to 16 residues. Germline CDR1 reads WSHSY; CDR2 reads SAAADI. The CDR3 sequence is CASSESNDRVGSPLHF. The CDR3 DNA reads as TGCGCCAGCAGTGAGTCGAATGACAGGGTGGGTTCACCCCTCCACTTT.

This sequence joins TRBV5-1 and TRBJ1-3; 8 bases are a match to TRBD1. The germline V gene has CDR1 SGHRS and CDR2 YFSETQ. V was clipped by 4 bases and J by 0 bases; unmatched bases: 6. The CDR3 sequence is 16 residues long. Here the CDR3 DNA reads TGCGCCAGCAGCGGTAAAACAGGGGGCTCTGGAAACACCATATATTTT. Amino acid sequence: CASSGKTGGSGNTIYF.

This sequence joins TRBV6-5 and TRBJ1-1; 12 bases map to TRBD1. Per the germline V gene, CDR1 is MNHEY and CDR2 is SVGAGI. This CDR3 region has 16 residues. Germline trimming cut 2 bases from V and 5 bases from J; bases unmatched to any gene: 6. Written as DNA, the CDR3 is TGTGCCAGCAGTTACCAGGGACAGGGGGCTGGGACTGAAGCTTTCTTT. Translated, it gives CASSYQGQGAGTEAFF.

This clone is a singleton in its sample. This chain uses TRBV7-2 with TRBJ2-7; 7 bases are a match to TRBD2. Germline CDR1 is SGHTA and CDR2 is FQGNSA. After removal of 7 bases from V and 0 bases from J, the junction contained 6 bases not matched to a gene. This CDR3 has 14 amino acids. CDR3 amino acids: CASTLSSGSYEQYF. The DNA for the CDR3 is TGTGCCAGCACCCTATCTAGCGGCTCCTACGAGCAGTACTTC.

The chain combines TRBV7-9 with TRBJ1-2; D possibly corresponds to TRBD1 (5 bases). V lost 7 bases, J lost 7 bases, and 16 bases lay in between. The V gene's germline CDR1 is SEHNR and CDR2 FQNEAQ (reference sequence). The CDR3 spans 13 residues. The CDR3 loop is CASTVGGYVGYTF. CDR3 in DNA: TGTGCCAGCACCGTCGGGGGTTATGTTGGCTACACCTTC.

The chain is built from TRBV2 and TRBJ1-5, with 10 bases fitting TRBD1. J lost 7 bases, V lost 5 bases, and 5 bases had no gene match. This CDR3 is built from 14 residues. From germline, CDR1 is SNHLY and CDR2 FYNNEI. The CDR3 loop reads CASSQGQGLQPQHF. CDR3 in DNA: TGTGCCAGCAGTCAGGGACAGGGGTTACAGCCCCAGCATTTT. Complete variable domain (other parts from reference TRBV2 and TRBJ1-5): EPEVTQTPSHQVTQMGQEVILRCVPISNHLYFYWYRQILGQKVEFLVSFYNNEISEKSEIFDDQFSVERPDGSNFTLKIRSTKLEDSAMYFCASSQGQGLQPQHFGDGTRLSIL.

The chain uses TRBV6-1 and TRBJ1-5; TRBD1 aligns across 9 bases. CDR1 and CDR2 from the germline V gene are MNHNS and SASEGT. The J segment lost 5 bases and the V segment lost 11 bases, leaving 7 bases of the junction unmatched. The CDR3 is 13 amino acids. CDR3 amino acids: CAGGGQGHQPQHF. The CDR3 DNA follows: TGTGCCGGGGGGGGACAGGGCCATCAGCCCCAGCATTTT.